Listed here are 15 T cell receptor beta chains from one sample, sequenced in a study of blood T cell repertoires in COVID-19. Some clones are missing from TCRdb's copy, which holds only in-frame ones; the method was immunoSEQ multiplex PCR. The sample yields more than 250,000 clones, 80% to 90% seen once. The sequenced material came from PBMCs or T cells enriched from blood (not recorded which). All receptors come from a woman aged 30 to 39 who had recovered from COVID-19.

This chain joins TRBV14 and TRBJ1-3; 7 bases fit TRBD1. V shed 4 bases, J shed 7 bases, and the junction held 10 bases outside the gene matches. Germline loops: CDR1 SGHDN, CDR2 FVKESK. This CDR3 contains 15 residues. The DNA for the CDR3 is TGTGCCAGCAGCCTGGGACAGTTTGCAGGGAACACCATATATTTT. It codes for CASSLGQFAGNTIYF.

This clone was counted a few times. The chain uses TRBV28 and TRBJ1-2; 8 positions agree with TRBD1. From germline, CDR1 is MDHEN and CDR2 SYDVKM. Unmatched junction bases numbered 6, after V lost 6 bases and J lost 3 bases. The CDR3 sequence is 14 residues long. This CDR3 is CASSRDRGYYGYTF. The CDR3 region has the DNA TGTGCCAGCAGCCGCGACAGGGGTTACTATGGCTACACCTTC.

This clone was seen just once. The gene calls are TRBV18 and TRBJ2-1; a possible D gene is TRBD1 (6 bases). This CDR3 has 14 residues. Germline V lookup: CDR1 KGHSH, CDR2 LQKENI. Trimming shortened V by 3 bases and J by 5 bases, and 11 bases separated the two germline ends. Written as DNA, the CDR3 is TGTGCCAGCTCACCGGTTCAGGGGAACAATGAGCAGTTCTTC. Translating gives CASSPVQGNNEQFF. The variable domain in full, with the rest retrieved from reference TRBV18 and TRBJ2-1, is NAGVMQNPRHLVRRRGQEARLRCSPMKGHSHVYWYRQLPEEGLKFMVYLQKENIIDESGMPKERFSAEFPKEGPSILRIQQVVRGDSAAYFCASSPVQGNNEQFFGPGTRLTVL.

The chain joins TRBV6-5 to TRBJ2-2; D may be TRBD2 (5 bases). From germline, CDR1 is MNHEY and CDR2 SVGAGI. The ends were cut back, 6 bases at V and 6 bases at J, with 11 bases in the middle. The CDR3 contains 13 residues. In DNA, the CDR3 is TGTGCCAGCAGGTTTACTAGAGCCGGGGAGCTGTTTTTT. Encoded protein: CASRFTRAGELFF.

The chain couples TRBV4-1 to TRBJ2-7; D gene ambiguous. Germline loops: CDR1 MGHRA, CDR2 YSYEKL. V was pared by 1 base and J by 7 bases, with 11 bases between. The CDR3 length is 13 residues. The CDR3 sequence: CASSQVLTLEQYF. The CDR3 DNA sequence: TGCGCCAGCAGCCAAGTTCTAACTCTAGAGCAGTACTTC.

The rearrangement links TRBV4-2 to TRBJ2-3; 14 positions agree with TRBD2. This CDR3 is 18 amino acids long. Germline trimming cut 0 bases from V and 2 bases from J; bases unmatched to any gene: 4. Germline values: CDR1 LGHNA, CDR2 YNFKEQ. This CDR3 is CASSQDRTSGGYTDTQYF. CDR3 DNA: TGTGCCAGCAGCCAAGATCGGACTAGCGGGGGGTACACAGATACGCAGTATTTT.

Concerning this clone itself: This same CDR3 is encoded by further DNA sequences in the sample. The rearrangement links TRBV27 to TRBJ1-6; D call uncertain. The V gene's germline CDR1 is MNHEY and CDR2 SMNVEV (reference sequence). The CDR3 has 14 residues. V lost 5 bases to trimming and J lost 0 bases, with 5 bases between them. The CDR3 spells CASSLSSYNSPLHF. The CDR3 DNA sequence: TGTGCCAGCAGTCTAAGCTCCTATAATTCACCCCTCCACTTT.

The CDR3 region has the DNA TGTGCCAGTACCTTCGGCGGAAGCAATCAGCCCCAGCATTTT. This translates into CASTFGGSNQPQHF. V and J are TRBV19 and TRBJ1-5; D gene uncertain. The CDR3 totals 14 residues. The V end was cut by 7 bases, the J end by 1 base, with 11 bases between. From germline, CDR1 is LNHDA and CDR2 SQIVND (reference sequence).

The chain uses TRBV11-2 and TRBJ1-1; possible D gene TRBD1, 6 bases. The CDR3 loop spans 15 amino acids. V lost 4 bases and J lost 0, with 12 bases in between. CDR1 and CDR2 (germline): SGHAT, FQNNGV. In DNA, the CDR3 is TGTGCCAGCAGCTATCAAACAGGGATGAACACTGAAGCTTTCTTT. Translated: CASSYQTGMNTEAFF.

The chain has TRBV3-1 (or the pseudogene TRBV3-2) and TRBJ1-3; D gene unclear. V gave up 0 bases and J gave up 5 bases, with 11 bases separating them. The CDR3 loop spans 15 amino acids. The V gene's germline CDR1 is LGHDT and CDR2 YNNKEL (reference sequence). CDR3 nucleotides: TGTGCCAGCAGCCAAGATATAGGAGGACGAAACACCATATATTTT. Residues: CASSQDIGGRNTIYF.

For this clone: Distinct nucleotide sequences in the sample also encode this CDR3. V is TRBV5-8 and J is TRBJ1-5; D is unclear. The CDR3 consists of 14 residues. Trimming pared 0 bases from V and 2 bases from J, leaving 6 bases between. CDR1 and CDR2 from the germline V gene are SGHTS and YDEGEE. The chain's CDR3 is CASSLVAGNQPQHF. In nucleotides, the CDR3 is TGTGCCAGCAGCTTGGTGGCAGGCAATCAGCCCCAGCATTTT. Full variable domain (outside the CDR3, taken from reference TRBV5-8 and TRBJ1-5): EAGVTQSPTHLIKTRGQQATLRCSPISGHTSVYWYQQALGLGLQFLLWYDEGEERNRGNFPPRFSGRQFPNYSSELNVNALELEDSALYLCASSLVAGNQPQHFGDGTRLSIL.

V and J are TRBV5-6 and TRBJ2-1, with a weak D call TRBD2 (6 bases). Germline-derived CDR1 and CDR2 are SGHDT and YYEEEE. V shed 0 bases and J shed 3 bases, with 7 bases lying between them. CDR3 length: 14 residues. CDR3 nucleotide sequence: TGTGCCAGCAGCTTGGGACTAGGCTACAATGAGCAGTTCTTC. It codes for CASSLGLGYNEQFF.

The gene calls are TRBV7-8 and TRBJ1-4, with 9 positions matching TRBD1. CDR1 and CDR2 (germline): SGHVS, FQNEAQ. V dropped 1 base and J dropped 4; count of bases not matched to a gene: 1. The CDR3 is made up of 15 amino acids. Here the CDR3 reads CASSLGDRDNEKLFF. CDR3 coding DNA: TGTGCCAGCAGCTTAGGGGACAGGGATAATGAAAAACTGTTTTTT. The whole variable domain, filled in from reference TRBV7-8 and TRBJ1-4, reads GAGVSQSPRYKVAKRGQDVALRCDPISGHVSLFWYQQALGQGPEFLTYFQNEAQLDKSGLPSDRFFAERPEGSVSTLKIQRTQQEDSAVYLCASSLGDRDNEKLFFGSGTQLSVL.

With regard to this clone: The junction does not match germline at one end; this may be a read error. The V and J genes are TRBV27 and TRBJ2-5; 8 bases agree with TRBD2. The CDR3 is made up of 13 amino acids. Germline values: CDR1 MNHEY, CDR2 SMNVEV (reference sequence). CDR3 in amino acids: CASSLSPGLARDF. The CDR3 coding sequence is TGTGCCAGCAGTTTATCCCCCGGACTAGCACGCGACTTC.

This clone has just one count. This chain uses TRBV28 with TRBJ2-1, with D possibly TRBD1 on 6 matching bases. V was clipped by 6 bases and J by 9 bases, with 9 bases between them. CDR3 size: 11 residues. Germline CDR1 and CDR2: MDHEN and SYDVKM. The CDR3 here is CASSRGFEQFF. The CDR3 DNA sequence: TGTGCCAGCAGCAGGGGTTTTGAGCAGTTCTTC.